The 12 T cell receptor beta chains given below trace back to one sample, sequenced in a study of blood T cell repertoires in COVID-19. TCRdb's copy holds only in-frame clones and misses some; the assay was immunoSEQ multiplex PCR. The sample lists 250,000 to 300,000 clones, less than 90% occurring once. Sequencing was carried out using peripheral blood. These receptors originate from a man in his fifties or sixties who had recovered from COVID-19.

This rearrangement joins TRBV5-1 to TRBJ1-1; TRBD1 agrees at 11 bases. Trimming removed 3 bases from V and 1 base from J; junction bases left unmatched: 5. The CDR3 totals 16 residues. In germline, CDR1 is SGHRS, CDR2 YFSETQ. The CDR3 region has the DNA TGCGCCAGCAGCTACGGGACAGGGGGGAAGAACACTGAAGCTTTCTTT. Its translation is CASSYGTGGKNTEAFF.

The chain carries TRBV5-1 and TRBJ2-3, with 13 bases lining up with TRBD2. Germline assignment: CDR1 SGHRS and CDR2 YFSETQ. V dropped 4 bases and J dropped 6; count of bases not matched to a gene: 5. This CDR3 has 15 amino acids. The CDR3 bases are TGCGCCAGCAGCGACGGACTAGCGGGGGTGGATACGCAGTATTTT. Its protein product is CASSDGLAGVDTQYF.

The genes are TRBV10-3 and TRBJ1-5; 9 bases are shared with TRBD1. Germline V gene sequence: CDR1 ENHRY, CDR2 SYGVKD. The CDR3 length is 16 residues. The V segment lost 3 bases and the J segment 3 bases; nucleotides outside the gene matches: 6. The CDR3 DNA sequence: TGTGCCATCAGTGAAGGGACAGGGAGATTCAATCAGCCCCAGCATTTT. Its protein is CAISEGTGRFNQPQHF.

This chain connects TRBV10-3 to TRBJ2-1; 12 nucleotides line up with TRBD2. Per the germline V gene, CDR1 is ENHRY and CDR2 is SYGVKD. Germline trimming cut 8 bases from V and 14 bases from J; bases unmatched to any gene: 13. The CDR3 runs to 14 residues. CDR3 DNA sequence: TGTGCCATCCGGCCTAGCGGGGGGGAGATGTTGGAGTTCTTC. It is translated as CAIRPSGGEMLEFF.

The chain is built from TRBV29-1 and TRBJ1-1; a weak D match, TRBD1 (6 bases). The CDR3 length is 12 residues. Trimming removed 7 bases at V and 5 bases at J, with 14 bases between. The germline V gene has CDR1 SQVTM and CDR2 ANQGSEA. CDR3 sequence: CSALRGRTEAFF. The CDR3 DNA is TGCAGCGCCCTCAGGGGACGGACTGAAGCTTTCTTT.

This chain joins TRBV9 and TRBJ1-5; a possible D gene is TRBD1 (5 bases). CDR1 is SGDLS, CDR2 YYNGEE, per germline. The germline V and J ends were trimmed by 6 bases and 0 bases, with 31 bases remaining between them. The CDR3 is 21 residues long. CDR3 loop: CASTSDGGSRPKDYSNQPQHF. The CDR3 DNA reads TGTGCCAGCACAAGCGATGGGGGTTCCCGGCCCAAGGACTATAGCAATCAGCCCCAGCATTTT.

V usage is TRBV3-1 (or the pseudogene TRBV3-2) and J usage is TRBJ2-5; TRBD2 aligns across 11 bases. J was trimmed by 4 bases and V by 4 bases; bases with no gene match: 8. CDR3 length: 16 residues. Germline values: CDR1 LGHDT, CDR2 YNNKEL (reference sequence). The CDR3 region has the DNA TGTGCCAGCAGCCCGTTTAGCGGGAGGGCCGGAGAGACCCAGTACTTC. Translation: CASSPFSGRAGETQYF.

In its sample, this clone was seen a few times. J is TRBJ2-7 and V is TRBV18, with D possibly matching TRBD2 (6 bases). Germline loops: CDR1 KGHSH, CDR2 LQKENI. The CDR3 spans 15 residues. V was clipped by 3 bases and J by 3 bases, with 15 bases between them. The CDR3 DNA reads as TGTGCCAGCTCACCTCTAGCGTCAACGGACTACGAGCAGTACTTC. This gives the protein CASSPLASTDYEQYF.

The V gene is TRBV28, the J gene TRBJ2-4; weak D call: TRBD2 (7 bases). The germline gives CDR1 MDHEN, CDR2 SYDVKM. V gave up 6 bases and J gave up 15 bases, with 24 bases separating them. The CDR3 extends over 14 amino acids. The CDR3: CASREKNRVRGAYF. As DNA, the CDR3 is TGTGCCAGCAGGGAGAAAAACCGGGTCCGGGGGGCGTACTTC.

This rearrangement joins TRBV4-1 to TRBJ2-1, with 9 bases aligning to TRBD2. The germline gives CDR1 MGHRA, CDR2 YSYEKL. Germline trimming cut 1 base from V and 0 bases from J; bases unmatched to any gene: 4. The CDR3 contains 17 residues. CDR3 loop: CASSQGAGGPSYNEQFF. Here the CDR3 DNA reads TGCGCCAGCAGCCAAGGTGCGGGAGGGCCCTCCTACAATGAGCAGTTCTTC.

The gene calls are TRBV30 and TRBJ1-1; D is uncertain. Deletions cut 4 bases from V and 0 bases from J, with 12 bases between. Germline-derived CDR1 and CDR2 are GTSNPN and SVGIG (reference sequence). The CDR3 is 14 amino acids. The CDR3 region is CAWNGVRMNTEAFF. CDR3 sequence (DNA): TGTGCCTGGAACGGGGTCAGAATGAACACTGAAGCTTTCTTT. Complete variable domain (other parts from reference TRBV30 and TRBJ1-1): SQTIHQWPATLVQPVGSPLSLECTVEGTSNPNLYWYRQAAGRGLQLLFYSVGIGQISSEVPQNLSASRPQDRQFILSSKKLLLSDSGFYLCAWNGVRMNTEAFFGQGTRLTVV.

The J gene is TRBJ1-5, the V gene TRBV28, with 7 bases identical to TRBD1. This CDR3 has 17 residues. The germline gives CDR1 MDHEN, CDR2 SYDVKM. The V segment lost 4 bases and the J segment 6 bases; nucleotides outside the gene matches: 15. Written as DNA, the CDR3 is TGTGCCAGCAGTTCGTTACAGGGGTTATTTGCGGGTCAGCCCCAGCATTTT. Translating gives CASSSLQGLFAGQPQHF. The full variable domain, its missing parts supplied by reference TRBV28 and TRBJ1-5, is DVKVTQSSRYLVKRTGEKVFLECVQDMDHENMFWYRQDPGLGLRLIYFSYDVKMKEKGDIPEGYSVSREKKERFSLILESASTNQTSMYLCASSSLQGLFAGQPQHFGDGTRLSIL.